The present entry profiles one T cell receptor (beta chain) with its context. Its antigen is not identified. Trimming cost V 4 bases and J 4 bases, with 20 bases left between them. CDR3 length equals 17 residues. The V gene's germline CDR1 is SEHNR and CDR2 FQNEAQ (reference sequence). This sample was taken from a study of shared clonotypes between healthy human individuals. Study results and caveats: Though the depth was large, rarefaction showed that sorted-subset sequencing was incomplete.

Generated by immunoSEQ multiplex PCR, the TCRdb table keeps only in-frame clones and is missing some. Of approximately 600,000 clones listed, roughly 95% are singletons. Terminally differentiated effector memory CD45RA+ cells were excluded by CCR7 positive selection of CD45RO-negative cells. The V gene is TRBV7-9, the J gene TRBJ2-1; D is possibly TRBD1 (7 bases). The source of this sequence is a woman aged 30 to 39 in good health. Specimen: naive CD8+ T cells sorted from blood. In DNA form, the CDR3 reads TGTGCCAGCAGCTCCACCAGGGCGACAGGGAGGTACAATGAGCAGTTCTTC. Protein sequence: CASSSTRATGRYNEQFF.